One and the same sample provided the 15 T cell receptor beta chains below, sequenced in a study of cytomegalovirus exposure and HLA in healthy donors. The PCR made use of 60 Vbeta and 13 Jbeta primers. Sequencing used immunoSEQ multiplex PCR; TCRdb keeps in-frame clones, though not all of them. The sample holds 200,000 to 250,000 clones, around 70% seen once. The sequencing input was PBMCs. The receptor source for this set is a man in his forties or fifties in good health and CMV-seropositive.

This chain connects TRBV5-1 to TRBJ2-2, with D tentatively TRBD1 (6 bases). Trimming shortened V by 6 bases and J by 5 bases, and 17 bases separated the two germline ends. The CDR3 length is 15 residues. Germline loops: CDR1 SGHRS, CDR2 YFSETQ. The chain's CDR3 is CASTQSQGRTGELFF. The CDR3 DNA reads TGCGCCAGCACCCAGTCACAGGGACGGACCGGGGAGCTGTTTTTT.

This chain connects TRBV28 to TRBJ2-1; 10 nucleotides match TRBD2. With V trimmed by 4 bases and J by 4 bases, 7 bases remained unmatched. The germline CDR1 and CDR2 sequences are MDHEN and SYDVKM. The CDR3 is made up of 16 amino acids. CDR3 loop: CASSSLSGGVYNEQFF. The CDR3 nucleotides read TGTGCCAGCAGTTCGCTCAGCGGGGGGGTGTACAATGAGCAGTTCTTC.

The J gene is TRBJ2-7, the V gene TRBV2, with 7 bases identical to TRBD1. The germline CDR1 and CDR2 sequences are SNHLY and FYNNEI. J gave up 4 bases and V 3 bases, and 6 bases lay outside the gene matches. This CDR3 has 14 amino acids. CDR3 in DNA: TGTGCCAGCAGTGATGATCAGGGGGAATACGAGCAGTACTTC. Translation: CASSDDQGEYEQYF.

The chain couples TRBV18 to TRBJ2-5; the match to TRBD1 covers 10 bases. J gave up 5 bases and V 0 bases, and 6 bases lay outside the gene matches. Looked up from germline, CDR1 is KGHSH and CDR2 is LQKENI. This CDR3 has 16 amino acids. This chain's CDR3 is CASSPPNDRGRETQYF. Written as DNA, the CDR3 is TGTGCCAGCTCACCACCGAACGACAGGGGGCGTGAGACCCAGTACTTC.

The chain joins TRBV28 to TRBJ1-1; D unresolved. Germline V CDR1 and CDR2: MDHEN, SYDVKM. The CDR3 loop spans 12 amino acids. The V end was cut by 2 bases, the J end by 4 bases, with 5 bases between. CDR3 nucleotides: TGTGCCAGCAGTTTAATCGGCACTGAAGCTTTCTTT. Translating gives CASSLIGTEAFF.

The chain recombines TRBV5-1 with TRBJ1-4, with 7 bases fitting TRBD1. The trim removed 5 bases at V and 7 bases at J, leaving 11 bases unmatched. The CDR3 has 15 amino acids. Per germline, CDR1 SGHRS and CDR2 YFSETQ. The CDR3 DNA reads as TGCGCCAGCAGATCTACAGGGGAAGGTGTTGAAAAACTGTTTTTT. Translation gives CASRSTGEGVEKLFF.

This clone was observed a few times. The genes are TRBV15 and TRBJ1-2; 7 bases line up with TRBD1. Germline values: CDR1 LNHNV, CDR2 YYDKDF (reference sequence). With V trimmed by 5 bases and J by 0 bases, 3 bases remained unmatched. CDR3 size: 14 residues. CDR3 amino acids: CATSFGTANYGYTF. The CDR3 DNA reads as TGTGCCACCAGCTTTGGGACAGCTAACTATGGCTACACCTTC. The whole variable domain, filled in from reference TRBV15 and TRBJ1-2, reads DAMVIQNPRYQVTQFGKPVTLSCSQTLNHNVMYWYQQKSSQAPKLLFHYYDKDFNNEADTPDNFQSRRPNTSFCFLDIRSPGLGDTAMYLCATSFGTANYGYTFGSGTRLTVV.

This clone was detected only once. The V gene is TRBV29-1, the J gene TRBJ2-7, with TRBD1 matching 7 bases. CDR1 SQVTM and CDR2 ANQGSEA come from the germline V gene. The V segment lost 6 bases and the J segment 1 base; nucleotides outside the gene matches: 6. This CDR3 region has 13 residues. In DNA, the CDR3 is TGCAGCGTACTGACAGGGCGGTCCTACGAGCAGTACTTC. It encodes CSVLTGRSYEQYF.

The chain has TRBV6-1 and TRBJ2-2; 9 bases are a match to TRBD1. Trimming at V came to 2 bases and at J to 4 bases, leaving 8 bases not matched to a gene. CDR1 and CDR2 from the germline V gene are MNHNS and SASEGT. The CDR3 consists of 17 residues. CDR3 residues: CASSESAGTGFTGELFF. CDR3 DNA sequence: TGTGCCAGCAGTGAATCCGCCGGGACAGGGTTCACCGGGGAGCTGTTTTTT.

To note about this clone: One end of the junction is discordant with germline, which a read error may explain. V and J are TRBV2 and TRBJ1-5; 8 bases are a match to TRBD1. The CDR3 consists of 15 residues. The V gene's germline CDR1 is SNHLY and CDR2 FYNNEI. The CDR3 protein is CASSEGGQVNQPQHF. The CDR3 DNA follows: TGTGCCAGCAGCGAAGGGGGACAGGTAAATCAGCCCCAGCATTTT.

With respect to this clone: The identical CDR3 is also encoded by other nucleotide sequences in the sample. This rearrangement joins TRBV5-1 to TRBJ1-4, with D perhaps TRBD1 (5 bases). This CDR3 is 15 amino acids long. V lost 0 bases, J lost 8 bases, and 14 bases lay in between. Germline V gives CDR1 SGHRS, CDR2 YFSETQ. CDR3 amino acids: CASSLAGQGGEKLFF. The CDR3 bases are TGCGCCAGCAGCTTGGCCGGGCAGGGCGGCGAAAAACTGTTTTTT.

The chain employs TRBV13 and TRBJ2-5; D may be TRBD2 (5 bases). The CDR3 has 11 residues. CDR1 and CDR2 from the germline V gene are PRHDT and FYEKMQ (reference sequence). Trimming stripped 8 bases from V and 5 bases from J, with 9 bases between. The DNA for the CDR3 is TGTGCCAGCTCCTCGGGGGAGACCCAGTACTTC. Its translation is CASSSGETQYF.

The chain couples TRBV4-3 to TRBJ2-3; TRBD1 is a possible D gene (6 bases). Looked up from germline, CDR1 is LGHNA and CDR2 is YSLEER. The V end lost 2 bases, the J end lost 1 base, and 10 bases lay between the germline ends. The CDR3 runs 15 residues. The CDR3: CASSQQGGRTDTQYF. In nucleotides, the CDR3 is TGCGCCAGCAGCCAACAAGGGGGACGCACAGATACGCAGTATTTT.

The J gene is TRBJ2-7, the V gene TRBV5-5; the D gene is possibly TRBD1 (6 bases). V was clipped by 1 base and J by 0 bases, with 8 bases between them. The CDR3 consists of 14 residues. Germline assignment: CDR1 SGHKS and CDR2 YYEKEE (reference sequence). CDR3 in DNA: TGTGCCAGCAGCTTGTACAGGGTCTCCTACGAGCAGTACTTC. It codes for CASSLYRVSYEQYF.

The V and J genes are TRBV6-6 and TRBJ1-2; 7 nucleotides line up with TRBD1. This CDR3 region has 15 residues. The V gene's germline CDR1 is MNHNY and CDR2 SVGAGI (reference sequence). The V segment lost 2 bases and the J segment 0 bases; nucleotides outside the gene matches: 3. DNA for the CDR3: TGTGCCAGCAGTTACACGACAGGGACTAACTATGGCTACACCTTC. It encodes CASSYTTGTNYGYTF.